Listed below are T cell receptor beta chains from one sample, sequenced in a study of shared clonotypes between healthy human individuals. Using immunoSEQ multiplex PCR, the repertoire was profiled, and TCRdb retains in-frame clones only, with some absent. The sample lists roughly 1,000,000 clones, 75% to 80% occurring once. The material sequenced was memory CD4+ T cells from PBMCs. Receptors were obtained from a man younger than 35 in good health. Some clones in this sample may be carry-over from other donors' samples. CDR3s include the opening cysteine and the closing phenylalanine or tryptophan. A D gene is named only where the DNA matches it firmly. Expanded clones are given a class, and other clones once, few, many or no size at all.

J | size | V | D | CDR3 | DNA
TRBJ2-7 | - | TRBV13 | - | CASSLVGTYEQYF | TGTGCCAGCAGCTTAGTGGGGACCTACGAGCAGTACTTC
TRBJ2-3 | - | TRBV5-1 | - | CASSLGVRDTQYF | TGCGCCAGCAGCTTGGGGGTGAGAGATACGCAGTATTTT
TRBJ1-5 | once | TRBV30 | TRBD1 | CAWSRDRGGQPQHF | TGTGCCTGGAGCCGGGACAGGGGAGGCCAGCCCCAGCATTTT
TRBJ2-2 | few | TRBV7-9 | - | CAGRDKKVAGELFF | TGTGCCGGCCGGGACAAAAAGGTCGCCGGGGAGCTGTTTTTT
TRBJ2-3 | once | TRBV7-2 | TRBD2 | CASSLQGTSGTTDTQYF | TGTGCCAGCAGCCTCCAGGGGACTAGCGGGACCACAGATACGCAGTATTTT
TRBJ1-4 | - | TRBV28 | - | CASSPPGTMNEKLFF | TGTGCCAGCAGTCCACCCGGAACGATGAATGAAAAACTGTTTTTT
TRBJ2-1 | - | TRBV9 | - | CASSPNSYNEQFF | TGTGCCAGCAGCCCTAACTCCTACAATGAGCAGTTCTTC
TRBJ1-4 | many | TRBV5-6 | - | CASSPRTPGTRNEKLFF | TGTGCCAGCAGCCCAAGGACTCCCGGGACCCGAAATGAAAAACTGTTTTTT
TRBJ1-4 | few | TRBV11-2 | TRBD1 | CASHTTTGGSSKLFF | TGTGCCAGCCACACTACTACAGGGGGCTCATCAAAACTGTTTTTT
TRBJ2-5 | - | TRBV9 | - | CASSVFASPGETQYF | TGTGCCAGCAGCGTATTTGCTAGTCCTGGGGAGACCCAGTACTTC
TRBJ1-2 | - | TRBV30 | - | CAWSNLGGFYGYTF | TGTGCCTGGAGTAATCTGGGGGGGTTCTATGGCTACACCTTC
TRBJ1-6 | - | TRBV29-1 | - | CSVPGPGGNSPLHF | TGCAGCGTTCCCGGACCGGGAGGGAATTCACCCCTCCACTTT